The source of this T cell receptor beta chain is a study of OX40 agonist ivuxolimab in advanced cancers. About the research overall: Clinicians treated patients with ivuxolimab, an agonistic anti-OX40 (CD134) antibody.

Study-level results: The authors also found low normalized T-cell clonal expansion in some nonresponders.

The CDR3 contains 15 residues. The germline gives CDR1 MDHEN, CDR2 SYDVKM. With 1 base removed from V and 4 bases from J, the gap between germline ends came to 13 bases. The method was immunoSEQ multiplex PCR; TCRdb's version includes in-frame clones alone and lacks a portion of them. Of approximately 70,000 clones in the sample, approximately 84% are singletons; the top ten hold roughly 15%. This clone was seen a handful of times. The antigen is not known. The chain is built from TRBV28 and TRBJ1-2, with D perhaps matching TRBD1 (6 bases). The TCR sequence derives from an adult with an advanced solid tumor such as melanoma, head and neck, liver or kidney cancer. The sample consisted of CD4+ or CD8+ T cells sorted from blood, taken in a trial of the OX40 agonist ivuxolimab. The CDR3 loop is CASSLFTGWSYGYTF. CDR3 DNA sequence: TGTGCCAGCAGTTTATTCACAGGGTGGTCCTATGGCTACACCTTC.